These 14 T cell receptor beta chains were all obtained from the same sample, sequenced in a study of brain T cells in children with intractable seizures (dated by TCRdb to the early 2020s). Per the publication, the time point label means: resected brain tissue, or blood drawn just prior to surgery. Preparation of the library involved the immunoSEQ multiplex PCR assay. The table was pulled from immuneACCESS by TCRdb, which kept in-frame rearrangements only. Such tables lose some clones; where checked, under half of the loss comes from unresolved V genes, and the rest has no known cause. Across this sample there are fewer than 150,000 clones, with 90% to 95% seen only once. 3.8% of the sample is taken by the ten largest. The sample consisted of peripheral blood, taken at surgery. Receptor source: a boy in the first two years of life with hemimegalencephaly and intractable seizures.

V gene TRBV3-1 (or the pseudogene TRBV3-2) combines with J gene TRBJ2-2; D may correspond to TRBD1 or TRBD2 (5 bases each). The CDR3 has 15 amino acids. Per germline, CDR1 LGHDT and CDR2 YNNKEL (reference sequence). Trimming stripped 3 bases from V and 5 bases from J, with 13 bases between. DNA of the CDR3: TGTGCCAGCAGCCATCTCTGGGACGGGACCGGGGAGCTGTTTTTT. Protein: CASSHLWDGTGELFF.

This chain links TRBV4-2 with TRBJ2-7; 8 bases agree with TRBD2. Unmatched junction bases numbered 10, after V lost 0 bases and J lost 6 bases. Germline values: CDR1 LGHNA, CDR2 YNFKEQ. CDR3 length: 16 amino acids. The CDR3 sequence: CASSQEAGRASREQYF. CDR3 coding DNA: TGTGCCAGCAGCCAAGAGGCCGGGAGGGCCTCTCGCGAGCAGTACTTC.

This sequence joins TRBV19 and TRBJ1-3; D gene ambiguous. The CDR3 runs to 15 residues. V was trimmed by 3 bases and J by 2 bases, leaving 11 bases between them. CDR1 and CDR2 (germline): LNHDA, SQIVND (reference sequence). The CDR3 DNA is TGTGCCAGTAGTATCGGAAGGCTGACTGGAAACACCATATATTTT. Its protein product is CASSIGRLTGNTIYF.

The chain has TRBV9 and TRBJ1-2; D unclear. This CDR3 is 14 amino acids long. With 0 bases removed from V and 4 bases from J, the gap between germline ends came to 10 bases. Germline V gives CDR1 SGDLS, CDR2 YYNGEE. The CDR3 DNA follows: TGTGCCAGCAGCGTAGATGAGGGTTCCTATGGCTACACCTTC. Encoded protein: CASSVDEGSYGYTF.

The rearrangement uses TRBV11-3 and TRBJ2-5; D is undetermined. Germline V gives CDR1 SGHNT, CDR2 YENEEA. The CDR3 sequence is 15 residues long. Deletions cut 4 bases from V and 5 bases from J, with 17 bases between. The CDR3 region is CASSSYVGVRETQYF. The CDR3 DNA follows: TGTGCCAGCAGCTCCTATGTTGGGGTTAGGGAGACCCAGTACTTC.

The chain is built from TRBV20-1 and TRBJ2-2; TRBD2 aligns across 8 bases. In germline, CDR1 is DFQATT, CDR2 SNEGSKA (reference sequence). There are 14 residues in the CDR3. The ends lost 3 bases at V and 4 bases at J; junction bases unmatched: 4. CDR3 loop: CSASKRESTGELFF. CDR3 nucleotide sequence: TGCAGTGCTAGTAAGCGGGAGAGCACCGGGGAGCTGTTTTTT.

CDR3 bases: TGTGCCAGCTCAGAGGGCGGTCCTAACTATGGCTACACCTTC. Its protein product is CASSEGGPNYGYTF. V usage is TRBV7-9 and J usage is TRBJ1-2, with unresolved D. CDR1 SEHNR and CDR2 FQNEAQ come from the germline V gene (reference sequence). V was cut by 8 bases and J by 0 bases, with 13 bases left in between. The CDR3 is made up of 14 amino acids.

V is TRBV10-2 and J is TRBJ2-7; D call uncertain. Trimming stripped 0 bases from V and 5 bases from J, with 2 bases between. Germline CDR1 is WSHSY and CDR2 is SAAADI. The CDR3 covers 11 residues. CDR3 loop: CASSESHEQYF. The DNA of the CDR3 is TGCGCCAGCAGTGAGTCCCACGAGCAGTACTTC.

V gene TRBV7-3 combines with J gene TRBJ1-2; 7 bases line up with TRBD1. J lost 4 bases, V lost 6 bases, and 8 bases had no gene match. Per germline, CDR1 SGHTA and CDR2 FQGTGA. This CDR3 spans 14 amino acids. The CDR3 loop reads CASSGGQQIYGYTF. The DNA of the CDR3 is TGTGCCAGCAGTGGGGGACAGCAAATCTATGGCTACACCTTC. Based on the CDR3 plus reference TRBV7-3 and TRBJ1-2, the full variable domain is GAGVSQTPSNKVTEKGKYVELRCDPISGHTALYWYRQSLGQGPEFLIYFQGTGAADDSGLPNDRFFAVRPEGSVSTLKIQRTERGDSAVYLCASSGGQQIYGYTFGSGTRLTVV.

The rearrangement joins TRBV28 to TRBJ1-2, with TRBD1 as a possible D gene (5 bases). Germline lookup yields CDR1 MDHEN and CDR2 SYDVKM. The V end was cut by 5 bases, the J end by 3 bases, with 10 bases between. This CDR3 has 13 amino acids. The CDR3 sequence is CASSALGDYGYTF. The CDR3 coding sequence is TGTGCCAGCAGTGCTCTGGGGGACTATGGCTACACCTTC.

The rearrangement links TRBV5-1 to TRBJ2-7; D uncertain. CDR3 size: 16 residues. CDR1 SGHRS and CDR2 YFSETQ come from the germline V gene. Trimming cost V 0 bases and J 4 bases, with 17 bases left between them. The CDR3 nucleotides read TGCGCCAGCAGCTTGGCCGACACTTCCATCCTTTACGAGCAGTACTTC. Translated, it gives CASSLADTSILYEQYF.

The gene calls are TRBV5-1 and TRBJ1-4; D may be TRBD1 (6 bases). The germline gives CDR1 SGHRS, CDR2 YFSETQ. Trimming stripped 0 bases from V and 7 bases from J, with 7 bases between. The CDR3 is 13 amino acids. CDR3 in DNA: TGCGCCAGCAGCTTGGACAGGGCTGAAAAACTGTTTTTT. This gives the protein CASSLDRAEKLFF.

This clone was counted a single time. The V call is TRBV27, the J call TRBJ1-6, with a possible D match to TRBD1 (5 bases). Between the trimmed V and J ends, which lost 6 bases and 3 bases, there was a span of 12 bases. The CDR3 loop spans 15 amino acids. CDR1 MNHEY and CDR2 SMNVEV come from the germline V gene (reference sequence). In DNA, the CDR3 is TGTGCCAGCAGAACGGGGGGAGTCTATAATTCACCCCTCCACTTT. Translated: CASRTGGVYNSPLHF.

This clone was seen just once. The genes are TRBV7-2 and TRBJ2-3, with a weak D call TRBD1 (7 bases). Per the germline V gene, CDR1 is SGHTA and CDR2 is FQGNSA. CDR3 size: 16 residues. V shed 0 bases and J shed 0 bases, with 10 bases lying between them. CDR3 sequence: CASSLARGASTDTQYF. The CDR3 coding sequence is TGTGCCAGCAGCTTAGCCAGGGGGGCTAGCACAGATACGCAGTATTTT.